These 22 T cell receptor beta chains were sequenced from one sample in a study of cytomegalovirus exposure and HLA in healthy donors. The PCR contained 60 Vbeta and 13 Jbeta primers. Produced via immunoSEQ multiplex PCR; TCRdb's table is partial and in-frame only. This table holds about 160,000 clones, 60% to 80% found once. Sequenced: PBMCs. Every receptor here comes from a woman aged 45-60 years in good health and CMV-seropositive.

The sample holds a few counts of this clone. The gene calls are TRBV7-2 and TRBJ2-3; TRBD2 aligns across 8 bases. CDR1 is SGHTA, CDR2 FQGNSA, per germline. The ends lost 5 bases at V and 11 bases at J; junction bases unmatched: 15. The CDR3 length is 15 residues. The CDR3 DNA is TGTGCCAGCAGCACCCAAGCGGGGGCCGGGGGGGGGCAGTATTTT. Amino acids: CASSTQAGAGGGQYF.

The J gene is TRBJ2-2, the V gene TRBV6-5; 8 nucleotides align to TRBD1. The V gene end was trimmed by 6 bases and the J gene end by 2 bases; junction bases not matched to a gene: 5. This CDR3 spans 15 amino acids. Per germline, CDR1 MNHEY and CDR2 SVGAGI. The CDR3 sequence: CASSRQGRNTGELFF. The CDR3 nucleotides are TGTGCCAGCAGCCGACAGGGGAGAAACACCGGGGAGCTGTTTTTT.

This chain joins TRBV21-1 and TRBJ1-5. TRBV21-1 is reported as a pseudogene. The CDR3 loop spans 12 amino acids. The DNA of the CDR3 is TGTGCCAGGCGGATTAGTAATCAGCCCCAGCATTTT. Protein sequence: CARRISNQPQHF.

The genes are TRBV19 and TRBJ1-1; weak D call: TRBD1 (5 bases). The CDR3 consists of 15 residues. V was clipped by 3 bases and J by 5 bases, with 16 bases between them. Germline V CDR1 and CDR2: LNHDA, SQIVND (reference sequence). The CDR3 DNA reads as TGTGCCAGTAGTATTCTTGGGGCCCTCAGGACTGAAGCTTTCTTT. Translating gives CASSILGALRTEAFF.

The chain links TRBV6-5 to TRBJ2-2, with D possibly being TRBD1 (5 bases). CDR3 length: 15 amino acids. The V end lost 6 bases, the J end lost 2 bases, and 13 bases lay between the germline ends. From germline, CDR1 is MNHEY and CDR2 SVGAGI. CDR3 region: CASSWTSLNTGELFF. The CDR3 bases are TGTGCCAGCAGCTGGACAAGCCTAAACACCGGGGAGCTGTTTTTT.

The chain links TRBV29-1 to TRBJ1-6; D possibly corresponds to TRBD1 (5 bases). Germline lookup yields CDR1 SQVTM and CDR2 ANQGSEA. V was pared by 6 bases and J by 2 bases, with 11 bases between. The CDR3 totals 14 residues. CDR3 bases: TGCAGCGTCGCCGAAGGGGCCTATAATTCACCCCTCCACTTT. The encoded protein is CSVAEGAYNSPLHF. Variable domain in full (rest from reference TRBV29-1 and TRBJ1-6): SAVISQKPSRDICQRGTSLTIQCQVDSQVTMMFWYRQQPGQSLTLIATANQGSEATYESGFVIDKFPISRPNLTFSTLTVSNMSPEDSSIYLCSVAEGAYNSPLHFGNGTRLTVT.

This chain links TRBV2 with TRBJ1-5, with 8 bases that match TRBD1. J lost 4 bases, V lost 3 bases, and 8 bases had no gene match. This CDR3 is 16 amino acids long. The germline CDR1 and CDR2 sequences are SNHLY and FYNNEI. CDR3 sequence (DNA): TGTGCCAGCAGTGATGGATTGGGACAGGCTAATCAGCCCCAGCATTTT. Amino acid sequence: CASSDGLGQANQPQHF.

The V call is TRBV27, the J call TRBJ1-2, with D possibly being TRBD1 (5 bases). The CDR3 is made up of 16 amino acids. Looked up from germline, CDR1 is MNHEY and CDR2 is SMNVEV (reference sequence). V was cut by 4 bases and J by 2 bases, with 17 bases left in between. In DNA, the CDR3 is TGTGCCAGCAGTTCACATCAGGGTGGGTTAAACTATGGCTACACCTTC. This sequence encodes CASSSHQGGLNYGYTF.

V gene TRBV28 combines with J gene TRBJ2-6; a weak D match, TRBD1 (6 bases). Deletions cut 5 bases from V and 1 base from J, with 12 bases between. The CDR3 runs to 16 residues. CDR1 and CDR2 (germline): MDHEN, SYDVKM. This CDR3 is CASSQYGTSGANVLTF. The CDR3 region has the DNA TGTGCCAGCAGTCAATACGGGACATCTGGGGCCAACGTCCTGACTTTC.

A single count supports this clone. V gene TRBV27 combines with J gene TRBJ2-7, with TRBD2 matching over 9 bases. V lost 4 bases, J lost 2 bases, and 15 bases stayed unmatched. Germline CDR1 and CDR2: MNHEY and SMNVEV (reference sequence). The CDR3 runs 18 residues. CDR3 loop: CASSSDPLRLAAPYEQYF. The CDR3, as DNA: TGTGCCAGCAGTTCCGACCCACTTCGACTAGCGGCTCCCTACGAGCAGTACTTC.

This chain uses TRBV6-6 with TRBJ2-7; TRBD2 agrees at 9 bases. Per germline, CDR1 MNHNY and CDR2 SVGAGI (reference sequence). The V and J ends lost 5 bases and 5 bases, in that order; junction bases with no gene match: 13. The CDR3 is made up of 16 amino acids. The CDR3 region is CASSPHLIAGVNEQYF. The CDR3, as DNA: TGTGCCAGCAGTCCGCACCTAATAGCGGGAGTTAACGAGCAGTACTTC.

There are a few counts of this clone. V gene TRBV5-5 combines with J gene TRBJ2-7; D might be TRBD2 (5 bases). The CDR3 contains 13 residues. V was trimmed by 0 bases and J by 10 bases, leaving 14 bases between them. From germline, CDR1 is SGHKS and CDR2 YYEKEE (reference sequence). CDR3 sequence (DNA): TGTGCCAGCAGCTTGGCCGGGGTGGTAGGCCAGTACTTC. Its translation is CASSLAGVVGQYF. Together with reference TRBV5-5 and TRBJ2-7, the CDR3 gives the full variable domain: DAGVTQSPTHLIKTRGQQVTLRCSPISGHKSVSWYQQVLGQGPQFIFQYYEKEERGRGNFPDRFSARQFPNYSSELNVNALLLGDSALYLCASSLAGVVGQYFGPGTRLTVT.

V is TRBV6-5 and J is TRBJ2-7, with 8 bases fitting TRBD1. CDR1 MNHEY and CDR2 SVGAGI come from the germline V gene. V lost 10 bases, J lost 2 bases, and 7 bases stayed unmatched. The CDR3 has 13 amino acids. The CDR3 loop is CATADRVAYEQYF. The CDR3 region has the DNA TGTGCCACCGCGGACAGGGTCGCCTACGAGCAGTACTTC.

The chain uses TRBV14 and TRBJ2-1, with D tentatively TRBD1 (5 bases). Trimming removed 2 bases from V and 3 bases from J, with 11 bases in between. Germline V gene sequence: CDR1 SGHDN, CDR2 FVKESK. The CDR3 totals 15 residues. For the CDR3, the DNA is TGTGCCAGCAGCCAAAAGGGGTGGTACTACAATGAGCAGTTCTTC. Protein sequence: CASSQKGWYYNEQFF.

The genes are TRBV15 and TRBJ1-1; D is possibly TRBD1 (6 bases). Germline V lookup: CDR1 LNHNV, CDR2 YYDKDF (reference sequence). Deletions cut 3 bases from V and 3 bases from J, with 11 bases between. The CDR3 runs to 14 residues. CDR3 loop: CATSRTTGYTEAFF. As DNA, the CDR3 is TGTGCCACCAGCAGGACAACAGGGTACACTGAAGCTTTCTTT.

The chain couples TRBV30 to TRBJ1-1, with D perhaps TRBD1 (6 bases). Germline assignment: CDR1 GTSNPN and CDR2 SVGIG (reference sequence). The CDR3 is 14 amino acids. Trimming pared 2 bases from V and 0 bases from J, leaving 10 bases between. CDR3 amino acids: CAWSPGQMNTEAFF. In DNA, the CDR3 is TGTGCCTGGAGTCCAGGACAGATGAACACTGAAGCTTTCTTT.

J is TRBJ2-1 and V is TRBV6-5; D possibly corresponds to TRBD1 (5 bases). There are 11 residues in the CDR3. Trimming took 5 bases from V and 13 from J, leaving 12 bases between them. CDR1 is MNHEY and CDR2 is SVGAGI in the germline V gene. CDR3 sequence reads: CASSTDREQFF. The CDR3 DNA reads as TGTGCCAGCAGTACCGACAGAGAACAGTTCTTC.

This chain joins TRBV7-8 and TRBJ2-7; D unresolved. Germline V CDR1 and CDR2: SGHVS, FQNEAQ. The CDR3 runs to 14 residues. Between the trimmed V and J ends, which lost 0 bases and 3 bases, there was a span of 9 bases. The CDR3 protein is CASSLALTLYEQYF. For the CDR3, the DNA is TGTGCCAGCAGCTTAGCGCTAACCCTCTACGAGCAGTACTTC. The full variable domain, completed using reference TRBV7-8 and TRBJ2-7, is GAGVSQSPRYKVAKRGQDVALRCDPISGHVSLFWYQQALGQGPEFLTYFQNEAQLDKSGLPSDRFFAERPEGSVSTLKIQRTQQEDSAVYLCASSLALTLYEQYFGPGTRLTVT.

V gene TRBV28 combines with J gene TRBJ1-2, with D maybe TRBD1 (6 bases). Trimming removed 6 bases from V and 1 base from J, with 18 bases in between. This CDR3 is built from 16 residues. Germline-derived CDR1 and CDR2 are MDHEN and SYDVKM. Here the CDR3 reads CASRIGGGANNYGYTF. The CDR3 DNA follows: TGTGCCAGCAGGATCGGAGGGGGGGCAAATAACTATGGCTACACCTTC.

J is TRBJ1-6 and V is TRBV5-6; maybe TRBD1 (5 bases). The CDR3 contains 14 residues. Per germline, CDR1 SGHDT and CDR2 YYEEEE. V was clipped by 0 bases and J by 9 bases, with 10 bases between them. The CDR3 loop reads CASSLAGLGSPLHF. The CDR3 nucleotides are TGTGCCAGCAGCTTGGCAGGGTTAGGTTCACCCCTCCACTTT.

A few counts support this clone. CDR3 sequence reads: CASRRTPGEQYF. The CDR3 coding sequence is TGTGCCAGCAGACGTACTCCAGGGGAGCAGTACTTC. The chain links TRBV27 to TRBJ2-7; D is perhaps TRBD1 (5 bases). Germline V gene data show CDR1 as MNHEY and CDR2 as SMNVEV (reference sequence). V lost 6 bases, J lost 7 bases, and 13 bases lay in between. This CDR3 spans 12 amino acids.

The chain uses TRBV20-1 and TRBJ2-7; D remains unclear. CDR3 length equals 11 residues. Germline V CDR1 and CDR2: DFQATT, SNEGSKA (reference sequence). Trimming cost V 0 bases and J 9 bases, with 9 bases left between them. The CDR3, as DNA: TGCAGTGCTAGAGACCAATCGGGGCAGTACTTC. Translating gives CSARDQSGQYF.